One sample yielded the 27 T cell receptor beta chains listed below, sequenced in a study of graft-versus-host responses after intestinal transplantation. These TCRs are of unknown antigen specificity. Generated by immunoSEQ multiplex PCR, the TCRdb table keeps only in-frame clones and is missing some. The sample includes tens of thousands of clones, roughly 90% of them seen just once. This specimen consisted of unstimulated CD8+ T cells sorted from spleen or lymph node cells, obtained before intestinal transplant. The receptors come from a human donor who received an intestinal transplant.

The chain joins TRBV2 to TRBJ2-5; 12 bases line up with TRBD1. Trimming took 3 bases from V and 4 from J; bases not matched to a gene: 6. Germline V gene sequence: CDR1 SNHLY, CDR2 FYNNEI. The CDR3 is made up of 16 amino acids. The CDR3 here is CASSEGQGALGETQYF. Here the CDR3 DNA reads TGTGCCAGCAGTGAGGGACAGGGGGCGCTAGGAGAGACCCAGTACTTC.

The chain has TRBV10-3 and TRBJ1-1; D not certain. Trimming pared 2 bases from V and 2 bases from J, leaving 15 bases between. Germline-derived CDR1 and CDR2 are ENHRY and SYGVKD. This CDR3 has 16 amino acids. The CDR3 region has the DNA TGTGCCATCAGTGAGACGGTGGGCCAACCTAACACTGAAGCTTTCTTT. Translated: CAISETVGQPNTEAFF.

This clone occurred once. The J gene is TRBJ1-1, the V gene TRBV5-4; no reliable D call. V was trimmed by 2 bases and J by 1 base, leaving 18 bases between them. The CDR3 covers 17 residues. Germline lookup yields CDR1 SGHNT and CDR2 YYREEE (reference sequence). The CDR3 region has the DNA TGTGCCAGCAGCTTTCGTCCCCTCAAAGAGCAGAACACTGAAGCTTTCTTT. Translated: CASSFRPLKEQNTEAFF. Drawing the rest from reference TRBV5-4 and TRBJ1-1, the complete variable domain is ETGVTQSPTHLIKTRGQQVTLRCSSQSGHNTVSWYQQALGQGPQFIFQYYREEENGRGNFPPRFSGLQFPNYSSELNVNALELDDSALYLCASSFRPLKEQNTEAFFGQGTRLTVV.

This chain connects TRBV6-5 to TRBJ2-3; perhaps TRBD1 as D (5 bases). Trimming removed 8 bases at V and 2 bases at J, with 11 bases between. CDR3 size: 13 residues. The germline gives CDR1 MNHEY, CDR2 SVGAGI. CDR3 sequence reads: CASGAAHTDTQYF. The CDR3 DNA reads as TGTGCCAGCGGGGCAGCTCACACAGATACGCAGTATTTT.

The chain employs TRBV2 and TRBJ1-1; unclear D gene. Deletions cut 3 bases from V and 5 bases from J, with 13 bases between. CDR3 length equals 14 residues. Germline V lookup: CDR1 SNHLY, CDR2 FYNNEI. In DNA form, the CDR3 reads TGTGCCAGCAGTGAGGGTCGGGGAAGGACTGAAGCTTTCTTT. As protein: CASSEGRGRTEAFF.

The chain links TRBV4-1 to TRBJ1-1, with 11 bases identical to TRBD1. V gave up 0 bases and J gave up 5 bases; unmatched junction bases: 8. Per the germline V gene, CDR1 is MGHRA and CDR2 is YSYEKL. The CDR3 consists of 17 residues. For the CDR3, the DNA is TGCGCCAGCAGCCAAGACGGGGACAGGGGGTTTTATACTGAAGCTTTCTTT. The encoded protein is CASSQDGDRGFYTEAFF.

This rearrangement joins TRBV15 to TRBJ2-5, with 7 bases that match TRBD1. In germline, CDR1 is LNHNV, CDR2 YYDKDF (reference sequence). V was clipped by 8 bases and J by 5 bases; unmatched bases: 8. The CDR3 runs to 13 residues. The CDR3 DNA reads as TGTGCCACCCGAACCACAGGGGACGAGACCCAGTACTTC. This encodes CATRTTGDETQYF.

V and J are TRBV13 and TRBJ2-7; no reliable D call. V lost 3 bases and J lost 5, with 11 bases in between. Germline values: CDR1 PRHDT, CDR2 FYEKMQ (reference sequence). This CDR3 contains 13 residues. The CDR3 nucleotides are TGTGCCAGCAGCTTGTCGGGTTTCGACGAGCAGTACTTC. The encoded protein is CASSLSGFDEQYF.

The chain uses TRBV28 and TRBJ2-7; 12 bases align to TRBD2. The CDR3 is made up of 17 amino acids. V dropped 3 bases and J dropped 6; count of bases not matched to a gene: 12. The germline CDR1 and CDR2 sequences are MDHEN and SYDVKM. The CDR3 is CASSFGLAGGLRREQYF. DNA for the CDR3: TGTGCCAGCAGTTTTGGGCTAGCGGGAGGGTTGCGTCGCGAGCAGTACTTC.

V is TRBV28 and J is TRBJ2-7, with TRBD1 matching over 7 bases. V was clipped by 2 bases and J by 2 bases; unmatched bases: 0. This CDR3 spans 13 amino acids. CDR1 is MDHEN and CDR2 is SYDVKM in the germline V gene. In DNA, the CDR3 is TGTGCCAGCAGTTTAGACAGGGCCTACGAGCAGTACTTC. It translates to CASSLDRAYEQYF. Full variable domain (missing parts from reference TRBV28 and TRBJ2-7): DVKVTQSSRYLVKRTGEKVFLECVQDMDHENMFWYRQDPGLGLRLIYFSYDVKMKEKGDIPEGYSVSREKKERFSLILESASTNQTSMYLCASSLDRAYEQYFGPGTRLTVT.

This chain connects TRBV4-1 to TRBJ2-1, with D maybe TRBD1 (5 bases). V lost 0 bases, J lost 2 bases, and 8 bases lay in between. CDR1 MGHRA and CDR2 YSYEKL come from the germline V gene. This CDR3 region has 15 residues. CDR3 amino acids: CASSQDRVTYNEQFF. The DNA for the CDR3 is TGCGCCAGCAGCCAAGACAGGGTCACCTACAATGAGCAGTTCTTC.

The gene calls are TRBV4-1 and TRBJ2-7; D not resolved. With 1 base removed from V and 5 bases from J, the gap between germline ends came to 12 bases. CDR3 length: 14 residues. Germline V lookup: CDR1 MGHRA, CDR2 YSYEKL. CDR3 sequence (DNA): TGCGCCAGCAGCCAAGTCCAACGGTCGGACGAGCAGTACTTC. Protein sequence: CASSQVQRSDEQYF.

This chain joins TRBV15 and TRBJ1-1; 7 bases match TRBD1. Looked up from germline, CDR1 is LNHNV and CDR2 is YYDKDF (reference sequence). Unmatched junction bases numbered 5, after V lost 6 bases and J lost 1 base. CDR3 length: 14 amino acids. The CDR3 DNA reads TGTGCCACCAGTGAGGGGGCGGGGAACACTGAAGCTTTCTTT. It is translated as CATSEGAGNTEAFF.

The chain is built from TRBV28 and TRBJ2-2; D is possibly TRBD1 (6 bases). Trimming shortened V by 6 bases and J by 7 bases, and 9 bases separated the two germline ends. The germline CDR1 and CDR2 sequences are MDHEN and SYDVKM. There are 12 residues in the CDR3. For the CDR3, the DNA is TGTGCCAGCAGACAGGGAGACGGGGAGCTGTTTTTT. Amino acid sequence: CASRQGDGELFF.

V usage is TRBV10-2 and J usage is TRBJ2-7, with 10 bases matching TRBD1. Looked up from germline, CDR1 is WSHSY and CDR2 is SAAADI. After removal of 3 bases from V and 2 bases from J, the junction contained 1 base not matched to a gene. The CDR3 consists of 14 residues. Here the CDR3 DNA reads TGCGCCAGCAGTGAAGGGACAGGGGCCTACGAGCAGTACTTC. It specifies CASSEGTGAYEQYF.

The V and J genes are TRBV27 and TRBJ2-7; D might be TRBD1 (5 bases). V was pared by 8 bases and J by 2 bases, with 13 bases between. CDR3 length: 13 amino acids. The germline V gene encodes CDR1 MNHEY and CDR2 SMNVEV (reference sequence). The CDR3 DNA reads as TGTGCCAGCGGGGCAGTTGGCACCTACGAGCAGTACTTC. Amino acids: CASGAVGTYEQYF.

The chain combines TRBV18 with TRBJ2-3; 8 positions match TRBD1. Trimming took 3 bases from V and 2 from J; bases not matched to a gene: 7. Germline V CDR1 and CDR2: KGHSH, LQKENI. This CDR3 spans 16 amino acids. The CDR3 protein is CASSPSGTGNTDTQYF. In DNA, the CDR3 is TGTGCCAGCTCACCTTCCGGGACAGGAAACACAGATACGCAGTATTTT.

J is TRBJ2-7 and V is TRBV7-8; perhaps TRBD2 as D (5 bases). V was pared by 1 base and J by 7 bases, with 20 bases between. Germline values: CDR1 SGHVS, CDR2 FQNEAQ. This CDR3 spans 16 amino acids. The chain's CDR3 is CASSLGGAKGSYEQYF. For the CDR3, the DNA is TGTGCCAGCAGCTTAGGGGGAGCTAAGGGAAGTTATGAGCAGTACTTC.

The CDR3 region has the DNA TGCGCCAGCAGCTTGGAACGTCCAGCCAGGGCCACTTATGGCTACACCTTC. This translates into CASSLERPARATYGYTF. The chain combines TRBV5-1 with TRBJ1-2; tentatively, D is TRBD1 (5 bases). The CDR3 consists of 17 residues. With 0 bases removed from V and 5 bases from J, the gap between germline ends came to 20 bases. Germline CDR1 and CDR2: SGHRS and YFSETQ.

This chain links TRBV19 with TRBJ2-7; possibly TRBD2 for D (6 bases). Trimming removed 5 bases from V and 2 bases from J, with 10 bases in between. CDR3 length: 13 residues. Germline V gene sequence: CDR1 LNHDA, CDR2 SQIVND (reference sequence). The CDR3 spells CASSAGSTYEQYF. The CDR3 bases are TGTGCCAGTAGTGCGGGGTCCACCTACGAGCAGTACTTC.

The chain is built from TRBV14 and TRBJ1-6; D is uncertain. Germline V gives CDR1 SGHDN, CDR2 FVKESK. The CDR3 consists of 13 residues. V lost 2 bases and J lost 9, with 8 bases in between. The CDR3 nucleotides are TGTGCCAGCAGCCAACTGCAACTTTCACCCCTCCACTTT. Translation gives CASSQLQLSPLHF.

The genes are TRBV7-8 and TRBJ2-7; 8 bases are shared with TRBD2. Germline V lookup: CDR1 SGHVS, CDR2 FQNEAQ. Trimming removed 6 bases from V and 6 bases from J; junction bases left unmatched: 19. The CDR3 is 17 residues long. CDR3 bases: TGTGCCAGCAGTACCCGACTAGCGTATCTCCCCTGCTGCGAGCAGTACTTC. This gives the protein CASSTRLAYLPCCEQYF.

V gene TRBV28 combines with J gene TRBJ2-1; D is unresolved. Germline loops: CDR1 MDHEN, CDR2 SYDVKM. The CDR3 totals 12 residues. The V end lost 5 bases, the J end lost 8 bases, and 10 bases lay between the germline ends. The CDR3 nucleotides are TGTGCCAGCAGTCCCTCTATGGATGAGCAGTTCTTC. Translating gives CASSPSMDEQFF. The variable domain in full, completed from reference TRBV28 and TRBJ2-1, reads DVKVTQSSRYLVKRTGEKVFLECVQDMDHENMFWYRQDPGLGLRLIYFSYDVKMKEKGDIPEGYSVSREKKERFSLILESASTNQTSMYLCASSPSMDEQFFGPGTRLTVL.

The chain carries TRBV29-1 and TRBJ1-2; a possible D gene is TRBD1 (5 bases). Trimming removed 6 bases from V and 8 bases from J, with 22 bases in between. The germline V gene has CDR1 SQVTM and CDR2 ANQGSEA. The CDR3 loop spans 14 amino acids. As DNA, the CDR3 is TGCAGCGTCGCCACTGCGGGACGTTCGACAGGCTACACCTTC. As protein: CSVATAGRSTGYTF.

The CDR3 region has the DNA TGCGCCAGCAGCTTGGATTCCAGGGGTCTATCTGACGAGCAGTACTTC. Its protein is CASSLDSRGLSDEQYF. This chain joins TRBV5-1 and TRBJ2-7, with a tentative D call TRBD1 (6 bases). Germline values: CDR1 SGHRS, CDR2 YFSETQ. There are 16 residues in the CDR3. Trimming cost V 0 bases and J 5 bases, with 18 bases left between them.

This chain connects TRBV5-1 to TRBJ1-1, with TRBD1 identical over 7 bases. The CDR3 length is 16 residues. The ends lost 3 bases at V and 0 bases at J; junction bases unmatched: 8. Germline V gene lookup returns CDR1 SGHRS and CDR2 YFSETQ. CDR3 residues: CASSYRTGSMNTEAFF. In nucleotides, the CDR3 is TGCGCCAGCAGCTATCGGACAGGTTCCATGAACACTGAAGCTTTCTTT.

The chain links TRBV10-3 to TRBJ1-1; TRBD1 matches at 7 bases. After removal of 4 bases from V and 5 bases from J, the junction contained 4 bases not matched to a gene. Germline CDR1 is ENHRY and CDR2 is SYGVKD. CDR3 size: 13 residues. CDR3 protein: CAISGHRGTEAFF. CDR3 bases: TGTGCCATCAGTGGTCACAGGGGAACTGAAGCTTTCTTT.